These 18 T cell receptor beta chains were sequenced from one sample in a study of blood T cell repertoires in COVID-19. Some clones are missing from TCRdb's copy, which holds only in-frame ones; the method was immunoSEQ multiplex PCR. The table records approximately 150,000 clones, roughly 80% of them present only once. The specimen sequenced was PBMCs or T cells enriched from blood (not recorded which). The receptor source for this set is a woman aged 40 to 49 with acute COVID-19.

About this clone: Other DNA variants within this sample encode the same CDR3. The genes are TRBV30 and TRBJ1-1; D unclear. The CDR3 contains 12 residues. With 0 bases removed from V and 4 bases from J, the gap between germline ends came to 6 bases. Germline V CDR1 and CDR2: GTSNPN, SVGIG (reference sequence). The CDR3 bases are TGTGCCTGGAGTGTACGGGGCACTGAAGCTTTCTTT. Translated, it gives CAWSVRGTEAFF. Full variable domain (rest looked up from reference TRBV30 and TRBJ1-1): SQTIHQWPATLVQPVGSPLSLECTVEGTSNPNLYWYRQAAGRGLQLLFYSVGIGQISSEVPQNLSASRPQDRQFILSSKKLLLSDSGFYLCAWSVRGTEAFFGQGTRLTVV.

The CDR3 DNA follows: TGTGCCAGCAGCTTCGCGCGACAGGGGGCTCACGAGCAGTACGTC. It is translated as CASSFARQGAHEQYV. This rearrangement joins TRBV7-9 to TRBJ2-7, with 10 nucleotides matching TRBD1. CDR3 length equals 15 residues. The junction had 7 bases not matched to a gene; V was cut back by 3 bases and J by 5 bases. The germline gives CDR1 SEHNR, CDR2 FQNEAQ (reference sequence).

As concerns this clone: This CDR3 is also generated by other DNA sequences in the sample. This chain uses TRBV12-3 or TRBV12-4 with TRBJ2-1, with D possibly being TRBD2 (5 bases). This CDR3 is 12 amino acids long. Trimming removed 4 bases at V and 10 bases at J, with 11 bases between. The CDR3 nucleotides are TGTGCCAGCAGTTCCGGGAATGGGGAGCAGTTCTTC. This translates into CASSSGNGEQFF.

The V call is TRBV12-3 or TRBV12-4, the J call TRBJ1-2, with D possibly TRBD1 on 5 matching bases. This CDR3 region has 12 residues. The V end lost 5 bases, the J end lost 8 bases, and 12 bases lay between the germline ends. Here the CDR3 reads CASSTGDRGYTF. CDR3 DNA sequence: TGTGCCAGCAGTACAGGAGATCGGGGCTACACCTTC.

The V call is TRBV28, the J call TRBJ1-5; the D gene is possibly TRBD1 (6 bases). The CDR3 covers 12 residues. Deletions cut 1 base from V and 10 bases from J, with 8 bases between. The germline CDR1 and CDR2 sequences are MDHEN and SYDVKM. Here the CDR3 DNA reads TGTGCCAGCAGTTTATACAGGGAACCCCAGCATTTT. It specifies CASSLYREPQHF.

V is TRBV12-3 or TRBV12-4 and J is TRBJ1-5, with a weak D call TRBD1 (5 bases). This CDR3 is built from 13 residues. Trimming took 6 bases from V and 8 from J, leaving 14 bases between them. The CDR3 nucleotides read TGTGCCAGCAGGGACACTGATAGGGAGCCCCAGCATTTT. This gives the protein CASRDTDREPQHF.

The chain uses TRBV9 and TRBJ2-1; 10 bases are shared with TRBD2. Germline V gene data show CDR1 as SGDLS and CDR2 as YYNGEE. The V gene end was trimmed by 2 bases and the J gene end by 0 bases; junction bases not matched to a gene: 8. The CDR3 totals 18 residues. For the CDR3, the DNA is TGTGCCAGCAGCGTCAGCCTAGCGGGGGTAAGCTCCTACAATGAGCAGTTCTTC. This sequence encodes CASSVSLAGVSSYNEQFF.

The CDR3 is CASSSLRTAYGYTF. CDR3 DNA: TGTGCCAGCAGTTCCCTCCGGACAGCCTATGGCTACACCTTC. This rearrangement joins TRBV27 to TRBJ1-2; D is perhaps TRBD1 (6 bases). This CDR3 comprises 14 residues. CDR1 is MNHEY and CDR2 is SMNVEV in the germline V gene (reference sequence). With 4 bases removed from V and 4 bases from J, the gap between germline ends came to 13 bases.

The chain uses TRBV2 and TRBJ2-1; tentatively, D is TRBD2 (6 bases). Per germline, CDR1 SNHLY and CDR2 FYNNEI. With 5 bases removed from V and 2 bases from J, the gap between germline ends came to 16 bases. The CDR3 is made up of 16 amino acids. DNA of the CDR3: TGTGCCAGCAGTTGGGGTGGGACTTACCCCTACAATGAGCAGTTCTTC. Residues: CASSWGGTYPYNEQFF.

The chain joins TRBV2 to TRBJ1-3; D possibly corresponds to TRBD1 (6 bases). From germline, CDR1 is SNHLY and CDR2 FYNNEI. This CDR3 region has 15 residues. The germline V and J ends were trimmed by 7 bases and 2 bases, with 15 bases remaining between them. CDR3 residues: CASTLDSGPGNTIYF. As DNA, the CDR3 is TGTGCCAGCACTCTGGACAGTGGGCCTGGAAACACCATATATTTT.

This chain joins TRBV7-9 and TRBJ2-7, with 9 bases matching TRBD1. V lost 4 bases, J lost 3 bases, and 19 bases stayed unmatched. The germline CDR1 and CDR2 sequences are SEHNR and FQNEAQ (reference sequence). The CDR3 runs 19 residues. The CDR3 reads CASSSRILGSGTGNYEQYF. The CDR3 DNA follows: TGTGCCAGCAGCTCCAGGATCCTAGGTTCAGGGACAGGGAACTACGAGCAGTACTTC. The entire variable domain, with the rest obtained from reference TRBV7-9 and TRBJ2-7, is as follows: DTGVSQNPRHKITKRGQNVTFRCDPISEHNRLYWYRQTLGQGPEFLTYFQNEAQLEKSRLLSDRFSAERPKGSFSTLEIQRTEQGDSAMYLCASSSRILGSGTGNYEQYFGPGTRLTVT.

This clone was observed many times. The chain employs TRBV7-6 and TRBJ2-2, with 7 bases that match TRBD2. The CDR3 is made up of 15 amino acids. The germline gives CDR1 SGHVS, CDR2 FNYEAQ. V shed 5 bases and J 7 bases; nucleotides not matched to a gene: 10. The CDR3 spells CASSQGSGTHGELFF. The CDR3 coding sequence is TGTGCCAGCAGCCAGGGAAGCGGGACTCACGGGGAGCTGTTTTTT.

The rearrangement uses TRBV2 and TRBJ1-1; perhaps TRBD1 as D (6 bases). This CDR3 spans 12 amino acids. The V and J ends lost 6 bases and 2 bases respectively, with 7 bases between them. Germline CDR1 is SNHLY and CDR2 is FYNNEI. The CDR3 coding sequence is TGTGCCAGCAGGGACAGCAACACTGAAGCTTTCTTT. Protein sequence: CASRDSNTEAFF. Variable domain in full (rest from reference TRBV2 and TRBJ1-1): EPEVTQTPSHQVTQMGQEVILRCVPISNHLYFYWYRQILGQKVEFLVSFYNNEISEKSEIFDDQFSVERPDGSNFTLKIRSTKLEDSAMYFCASRDSNTEAFFGQGTRLTVV.

This clone was seen a single time. This rearrangement joins TRBV6-1 to TRBJ2-7, with TRBD1 as a possible D gene (6 bases). Germline V gene lookup returns CDR1 MNHNS and CDR2 SASEGT. With 3 bases removed from V and 3 bases from J, the gap between germline ends came to 6 bases. The CDR3 sequence is 12 residues long. Here the CDR3 DNA reads TGTGCCAGCAGTGACAGGGGCTACGAGCAGTACTTC. Protein product: CASSDRGYEQYF.

This chain connects TRBV30 to TRBJ2-6; no definite D call. Trimming shortened V by 0 bases and J by 1 base, and 10 bases separated the two germline ends. Per germline, CDR1 GTSNPN and CDR2 SVGIG (reference sequence). The CDR3 has 16 amino acids. CDR3 coding DNA: TGTGCCTGGAGTGTACGTGAGAGGTCTGGGGCCAACGTCCTGACTTTC. Translated, it gives CAWSVRERSGANVLTF. Variable domain in full (rest from reference TRBV30 and TRBJ2-6): SQTIHQWPATLVQPVGSPLSLECTVEGTSNPNLYWYRQAAGRGLQLLFYSVGIGQISSEVPQNLSASRPQDRQFILSSKKLLLSDSGFYLCAWSVRERSGANVLTFGAGSRLTVL.

The chain uses TRBV4-1 and TRBJ2-6, with 9 nucleotides matching TRBD1. This CDR3 has 17 residues. Germline lookup yields CDR1 MGHRA and CDR2 YSYEKL. V lost 4 bases and J lost 3; bases outside the gene matches: 7. The CDR3 loop is CASSPANRGLGANVLTF. CDR3 coding DNA: TGCGCCAGCAGCCCGGCTAACAGGGGGCTTGGGGCCAACGTCCTGACTTTC.

This chain uses TRBV19 with TRBJ2-5; TRBD2 matches 7 bases. Trimming at V came to 5 bases and at J to 4 bases, leaving 10 bases not matched to a gene. CDR1 LNHDA and CDR2 SQIVND come from the germline V gene (reference sequence). This CDR3 has 15 amino acids. CDR3 region: CASSGAGERRETQYF. The CDR3 nucleotides are TGTGCCAGTAGTGGCGCGGGAGAACGACGAGAGACCCAGTACTTC. The full variable domain, rest sourced from reference TRBV19 and TRBJ2-5, is DGGITQSPKYLFRKEGQNVTLSCEQNLNHDAMYWYRQDPGQGLRLIYYSQIVNDFQKGDIAEGYSVSREKKESFPLTVTSAQKNPTAFYLCASSGAGERRETQYFGPGTRLLVL.

This CDR3 is CASSSGTGGISTEAFF. In nucleotides, the CDR3 is TGTGCCAGCAGTTCAGGGACAGGGGGCATAAGCACTGAAGCTTTCTTT. The V gene is TRBV27, the J gene TRBJ1-1; TRBD1 aligns across 12 bases. Per the germline V gene, CDR1 is MNHEY and CDR2 is SMNVEV (reference sequence). The CDR3 sequence is 16 residues long. Unmatched junction bases numbered 7, after V lost 4 bases and J lost 4 bases.